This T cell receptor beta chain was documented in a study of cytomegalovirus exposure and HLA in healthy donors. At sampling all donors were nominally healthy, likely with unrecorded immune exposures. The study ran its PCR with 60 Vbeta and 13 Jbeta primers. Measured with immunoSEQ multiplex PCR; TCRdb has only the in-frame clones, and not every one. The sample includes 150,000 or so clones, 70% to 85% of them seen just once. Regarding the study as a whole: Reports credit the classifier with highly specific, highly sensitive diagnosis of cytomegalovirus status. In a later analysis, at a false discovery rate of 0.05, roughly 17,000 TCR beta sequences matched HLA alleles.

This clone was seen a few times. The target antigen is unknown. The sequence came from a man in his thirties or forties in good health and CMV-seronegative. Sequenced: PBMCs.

The DNA for the CDR3 is TGTGCCAGCAGATCCGGACAGTATGGCTACACCTTC. This sequence encodes CASRSGQYGYTF. This chain links TRBV6-6 with TRBJ1-2, with a tentative D call TRBD1 (6 bases). Trimming pared 6 bases from V and 5 bases from J, leaving 10 bases between. The CDR3 consists of 12 residues. The germline CDR1 and CDR2 sequences are MNHNY and SVGAGI (reference sequence).